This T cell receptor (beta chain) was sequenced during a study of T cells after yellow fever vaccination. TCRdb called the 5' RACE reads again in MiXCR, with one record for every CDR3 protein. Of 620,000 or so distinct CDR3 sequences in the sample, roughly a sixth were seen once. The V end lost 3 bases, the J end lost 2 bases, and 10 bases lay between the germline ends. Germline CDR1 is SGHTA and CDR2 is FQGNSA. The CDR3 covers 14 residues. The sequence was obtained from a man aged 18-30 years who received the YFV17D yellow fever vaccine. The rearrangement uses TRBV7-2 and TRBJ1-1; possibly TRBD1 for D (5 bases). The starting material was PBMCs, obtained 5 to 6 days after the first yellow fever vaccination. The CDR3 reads CASSLFRANTEAFF. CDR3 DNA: TGTGCCAGCAGCTTGTTCAGGGCCAACACTGAAGCTTTCTTT.